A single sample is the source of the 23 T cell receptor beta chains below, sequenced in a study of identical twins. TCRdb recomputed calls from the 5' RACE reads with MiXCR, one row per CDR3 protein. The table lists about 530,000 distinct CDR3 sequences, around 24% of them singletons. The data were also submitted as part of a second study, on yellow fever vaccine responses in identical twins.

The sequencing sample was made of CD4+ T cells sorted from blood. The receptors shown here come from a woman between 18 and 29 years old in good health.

In DNA form, the CDR3 reads TGTGCCACCAGCAGAGGATTATTGAATTCACCCCTCCACTTT. Its translation is CATSRGLLNSPLHF. The rearrangement joins TRBV15 to TRBJ1-6; D not certain. The germline V gene has CDR1 LNHNV and CDR2 YYDKDF (reference sequence). CDR3 length equals 14 residues. V was trimmed by 1 base and J by 7 bases, leaving 8 bases between them.

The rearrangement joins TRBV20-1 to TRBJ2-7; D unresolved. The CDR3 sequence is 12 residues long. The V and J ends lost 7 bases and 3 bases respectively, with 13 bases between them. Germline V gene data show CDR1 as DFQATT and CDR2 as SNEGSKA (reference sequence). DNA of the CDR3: TGCAGTGTCACCGACTTTAACTACGAGCAGTACTTC. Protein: CSVTDFNYEQYF.

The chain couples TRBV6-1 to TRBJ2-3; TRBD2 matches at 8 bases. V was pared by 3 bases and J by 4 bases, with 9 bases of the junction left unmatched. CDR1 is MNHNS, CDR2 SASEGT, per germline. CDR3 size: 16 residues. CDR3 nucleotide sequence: TGTGCCAGCAGTGATCCCTCTAGGCGGGGGGCAGATACGCAGTATTTT. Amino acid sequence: CASSDPSRRGADTQYF.

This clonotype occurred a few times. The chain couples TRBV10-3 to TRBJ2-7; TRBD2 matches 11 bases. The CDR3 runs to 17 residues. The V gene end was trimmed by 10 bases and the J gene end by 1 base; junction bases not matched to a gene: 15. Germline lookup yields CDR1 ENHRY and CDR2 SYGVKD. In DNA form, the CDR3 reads TGTGCCAAGGGGGGACTAGCGGAGACCGAATTATCCTACGAGCAGTACGTC. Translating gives CAKGGLAETELSYEQYV.

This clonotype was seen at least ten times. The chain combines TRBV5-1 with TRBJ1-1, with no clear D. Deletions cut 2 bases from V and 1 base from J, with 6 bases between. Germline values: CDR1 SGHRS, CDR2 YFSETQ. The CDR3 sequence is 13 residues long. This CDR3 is CASSFGRNTEAFF. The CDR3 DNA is TGCGCCAGCAGCTTCGGACGGAACACTGAAGCTTTCTTT.

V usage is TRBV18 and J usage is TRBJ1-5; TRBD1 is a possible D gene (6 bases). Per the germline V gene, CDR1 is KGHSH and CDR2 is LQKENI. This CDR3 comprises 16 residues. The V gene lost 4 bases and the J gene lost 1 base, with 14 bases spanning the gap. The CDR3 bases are TGTGCCAGCTCACGAAACGGGGGCGAGAGCAATCAGCCCCAGCATTTT. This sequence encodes CASSRNGGESNQPQHF. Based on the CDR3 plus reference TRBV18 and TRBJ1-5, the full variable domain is NAGVMQNPRHLVRRRGQEARLRCSPMKGHSHVYWYRQLPEEGLKFMVYLQKENIIDESGMPKERFSAEFPKEGPSILRIQQVVRGDSAAYFCASSRNGGESNQPQHFGDGTRLSIL.

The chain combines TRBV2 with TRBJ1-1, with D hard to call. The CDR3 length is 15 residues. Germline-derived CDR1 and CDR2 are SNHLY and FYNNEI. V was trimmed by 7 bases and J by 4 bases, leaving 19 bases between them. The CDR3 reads CASTSSVGSFTEAFF. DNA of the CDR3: TGTGCCAGCACGAGCAGTGTGGGGTCGTTCACTGAAGCTTTCTTT.

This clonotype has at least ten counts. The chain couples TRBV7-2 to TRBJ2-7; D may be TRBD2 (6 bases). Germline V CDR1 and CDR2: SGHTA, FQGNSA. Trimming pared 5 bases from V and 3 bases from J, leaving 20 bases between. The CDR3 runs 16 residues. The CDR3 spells CASSPPDYPRGYEQYF. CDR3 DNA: TGTGCCAGCAGCCCGCCGGACTACCCTCGAGGCTACGAGCAGTACTTC.

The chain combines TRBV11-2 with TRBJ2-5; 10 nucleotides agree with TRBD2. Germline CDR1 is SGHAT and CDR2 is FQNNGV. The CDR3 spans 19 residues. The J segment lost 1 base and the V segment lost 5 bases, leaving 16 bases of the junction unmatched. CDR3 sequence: CASSLRGILAGAPQETQYF. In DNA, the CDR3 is TGTGCCAGCAGCCTGAGGGGTATCCTAGCGGGAGCCCCCCAAGAGACCCAGTACTTC.

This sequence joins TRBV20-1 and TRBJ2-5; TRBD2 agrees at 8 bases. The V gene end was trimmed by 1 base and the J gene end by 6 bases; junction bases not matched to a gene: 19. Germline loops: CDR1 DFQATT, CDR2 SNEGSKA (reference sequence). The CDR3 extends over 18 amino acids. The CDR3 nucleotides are TGCAGTGCTAGAGGACCCCAAGCGGGAGCTCTTGGGGGGCAGACCCAGTACTTC. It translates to CSARGPQAGALGGQTQYF.

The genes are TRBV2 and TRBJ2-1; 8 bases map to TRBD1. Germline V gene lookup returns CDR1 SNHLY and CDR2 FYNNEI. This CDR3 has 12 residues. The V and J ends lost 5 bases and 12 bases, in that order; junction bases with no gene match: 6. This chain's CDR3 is CASSHHDRGQFF. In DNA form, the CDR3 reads TGTGCCAGCAGTCATCACGACAGGGGGCAGTTCTTC.

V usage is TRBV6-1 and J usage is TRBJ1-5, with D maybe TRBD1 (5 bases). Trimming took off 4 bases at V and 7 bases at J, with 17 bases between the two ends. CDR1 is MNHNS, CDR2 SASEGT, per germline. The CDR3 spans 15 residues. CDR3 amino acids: CASSAGTPTSQPQHF. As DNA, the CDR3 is TGTGCCAGCAGTGCCGGGACGCCGACGTCCCAGCCCCAGCATTTT.

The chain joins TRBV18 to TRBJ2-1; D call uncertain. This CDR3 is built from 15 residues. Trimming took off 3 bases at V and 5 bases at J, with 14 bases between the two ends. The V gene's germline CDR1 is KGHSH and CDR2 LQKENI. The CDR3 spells CASSPQRQNNNEQFF. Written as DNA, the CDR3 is TGTGCCAGCTCACCTCAGCGCCAGAACAACAATGAGCAGTTCTTC.

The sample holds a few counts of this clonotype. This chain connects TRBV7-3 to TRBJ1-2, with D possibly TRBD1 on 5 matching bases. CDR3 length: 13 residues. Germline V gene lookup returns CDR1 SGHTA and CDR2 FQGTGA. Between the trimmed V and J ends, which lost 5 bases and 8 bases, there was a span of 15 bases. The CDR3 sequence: CASSPSGGRGYTF. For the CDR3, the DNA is TGTGCCAGCAGCCCAAGTGGGGGAAGAGGCTACACCTTC.

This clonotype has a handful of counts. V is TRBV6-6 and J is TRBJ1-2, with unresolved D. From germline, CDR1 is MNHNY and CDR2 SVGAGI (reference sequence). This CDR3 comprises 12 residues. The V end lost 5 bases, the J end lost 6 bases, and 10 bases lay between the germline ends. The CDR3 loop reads CASSRSKDGYTF. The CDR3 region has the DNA TGTGCCAGCAGTCGCTCTAAAGATGGCTACACCTTC.

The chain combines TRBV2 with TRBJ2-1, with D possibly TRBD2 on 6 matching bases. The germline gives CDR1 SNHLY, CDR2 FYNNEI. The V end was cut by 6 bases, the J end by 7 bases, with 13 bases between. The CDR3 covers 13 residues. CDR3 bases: TGTGCCAGCAGGGGGGGACTGGTGAATGAGCAGTTCTTC. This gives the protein CASRGGLVNEQFF.

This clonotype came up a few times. CDR3 amino acids: CASSAQAAGNEQFF. CDR3 bases: TGTGCCAGCAGCGCCCAGGCCGCGGGCAATGAGCAGTTCTTC. The gene calls are TRBV11-2 and TRBJ2-1; TRBD2 might be the D (5 bases). CDR1 is SGHAT and CDR2 is FQNNGV in the germline V gene. Between the trimmed V and J ends, which lost 5 bases and 6 bases, there was a span of 14 bases. The CDR3 consists of 14 residues.

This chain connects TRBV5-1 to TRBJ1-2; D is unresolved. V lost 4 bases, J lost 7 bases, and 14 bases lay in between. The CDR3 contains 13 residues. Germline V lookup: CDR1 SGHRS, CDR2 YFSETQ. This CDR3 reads CASSTRENLGYTF. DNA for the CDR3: TGCGCCAGCAGCACCCGTGAGAACCTTGGCTACACCTTC.

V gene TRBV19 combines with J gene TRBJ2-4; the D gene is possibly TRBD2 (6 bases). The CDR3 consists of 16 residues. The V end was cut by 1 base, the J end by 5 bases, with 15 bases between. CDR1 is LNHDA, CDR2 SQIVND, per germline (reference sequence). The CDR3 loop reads CASSIAGGIEENIQYF. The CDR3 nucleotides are TGTGCCAGTAGTATAGCGGGCGGGATAGAGGAAAACATTCAGTACTTC.

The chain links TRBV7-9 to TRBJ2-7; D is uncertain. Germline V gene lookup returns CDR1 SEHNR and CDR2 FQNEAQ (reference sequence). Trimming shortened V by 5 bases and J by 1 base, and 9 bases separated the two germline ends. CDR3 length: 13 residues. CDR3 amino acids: CASSLGKSYEQYF. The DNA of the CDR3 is TGTGCCAGCAGCCTCGGAAAGTCCTACGAGCAGTACTTC.

The CDR3: CASSLEVSGANVLTF. The CDR3, as DNA: TGTGCCAGCAGCCTCGAGGTGTCTGGGGCCAACGTCCTGACTTTC. The genes are TRBV9 and TRBJ2-6, with D hard to call. The CDR3 length is 15 residues. V gave up 4 bases and J gave up 1 base, with 9 bases separating them. Per the germline V gene, CDR1 is SGDLS and CDR2 is YYNGEE. The variable domain in full, with the rest retrieved from reference TRBV9 and TRBJ2-6, is DSGVTQTPKHLITATGQRVTLRCSPRSGDLSVYWYQQSLDQGLQFLIQYYNGEERAKGNILERFSAQQFPDLHSELNLSSLELGDSALYFCASSLEVSGANVLTFGAGSRLTVL.

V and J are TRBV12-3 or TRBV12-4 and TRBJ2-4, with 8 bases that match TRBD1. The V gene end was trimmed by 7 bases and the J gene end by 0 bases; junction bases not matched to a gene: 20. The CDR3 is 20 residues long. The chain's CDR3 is CASTIYKGTGDLLAKNIQYF. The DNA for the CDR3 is TGTGCCAGCACCATTTACAAGGGGACAGGCGACCTCCTAGCCAAAAACATTCAGTACTTC.

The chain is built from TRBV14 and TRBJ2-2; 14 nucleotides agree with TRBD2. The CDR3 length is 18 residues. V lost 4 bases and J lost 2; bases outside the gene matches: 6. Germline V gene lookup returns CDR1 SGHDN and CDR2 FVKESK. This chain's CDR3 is CASSPGTSGRPNTGELFF. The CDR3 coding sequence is TGTGCCAGCAGCCCTGGGACTAGCGGGAGACCTAACACCGGGGAGCTGTTTTTT.